This is a list of T cell receptor beta chains from one sample in a study of cytomegalovirus exposure and HLA in healthy donors. Clones were read by immunoSEQ multiplex PCR, and TCRdb kept only the in-frame ones, dropping some. The table lists more than 90,000 clones, 65% to 85% of them singletons. The sequencing sample was made of PBMCs. The receptors come from a man between 50 and 59 years old in good health and CMV-seronegative. Both conserved end residues are trimmed from each CDR3. The order of the fields is clone size, V gene, CDR3 protein. Some rows have no size entry. The others give once, few or many, or a class for an expanded clone.

size: NA
V: TRBV28
CDR3: ASSFIELAVSPEQF

size: NA
V: TRBV14
CDR3: ASSQERVYGYT

size: NA
V: TRBV7-2
CDR3: ASSFILAGVYEQY

size: NA
V: TRBV14
CDR3: ASSQELRGTEAF

size: once
V: TRBV12-5
CDR3: ASGPTNTGELF

size: NA
V: TRBV9
CDR3: ASSVGVGEGTDTQY

size: NA
V: TRBV30
CDR3: AWSGGQGSNEQF

size: few
V: TRBV7-5
CDR3: ARSLPDLGGTEAF

size: few
V: TRBV5-4
CDR3: ASSLDGAEQY

size: NA
V: TRBV19
CDR3: ASSSPGPLGEQF

size: NA
V: TRBV5-1
CDR3: ASSLDGPNYGYT

size: NA
V: TRBV28
CDR3: ASSFRDNHNEQF

size: NA
V: TRBV7-2
CDR3: ASSSTRVVGEQY

size: NA
V: TRBV16
CDR3: ASSPLAGRYEQY

size: once
V: TRBV10-3
CDR3: AISGTGGTYEQY

size: NA
V: TRBV2
CDR3: ASSDIAALSYEQY

size: once
V: TRBV14
CDR3: ASSQGEDRVFEGYT

size: NA
V: TRBV19
CDR3: ASSPGTRPSEQY

size: NA
V: TRBV11-2
CDR3: ASSLDRGDSNQPQH

size: once
V: TRBV21-1
CDR3: ASSIRFRQGASYEQY

size: NA
V: TRBV18
CDR3: ASSPQMNTEAF

size: NA
V: TRBV7-7
CDR3: ASSLAGKDYEQY

size: NA
V: TRBV28
CDR3: ASYFAGTPTLNGYT

size: NA
V: TRBV27
CDR3: ASRWKTSGGSYEQY

size: NA
V: TRBV5-1
CDR3: ASSLGAEDGYT

size: few
V: TRBV18
CDR3: ASSPSGNSETQY

size: NA
V: TRBV18
CDR3: ASSRTGSSYEQY

size: NA
V: TRBV7-3
CDR3: ASSFVFTDTQY

size: NA
V: TRBV6-5
CDR3: ASSYSVQGGRTEAF

size: NA
V: TRBV7-2
CDR3: ASSRQNYGYT

size: NA
V: TRBV6-6
CDR3: ASSYRAGGDGNEQF

size: NA
V: TRBV7-8
CDR3: ASSWLVAGPGANVLT

size: NA
V: TRBV5-6
CDR3: ASSLGRGTGNTIY

size: once
V: TRBV7-9
CDR3: ASSSRTGGFNEKLF

size: NA
V: TRBV27
CDR3: ASSKGLRSYEQY

size: NA
V: TRBV4-1
CDR3: ASSRLGGRGLREQF

size: once
V: TRBV4-2
CDR3: ASSQEVLAGVKLRTIY

size: NA
V: TRBV7-9
CDR3: ATQKGARGTEAF

size: NA
V: TRBV30
CDR3: AWSGQSGSYEQY

size: NA
V: TRBV28
CDR3: ASRGQGDEPQH

size: once
V: TRBV7-2
CDR3: ASSPGHQSHEQY